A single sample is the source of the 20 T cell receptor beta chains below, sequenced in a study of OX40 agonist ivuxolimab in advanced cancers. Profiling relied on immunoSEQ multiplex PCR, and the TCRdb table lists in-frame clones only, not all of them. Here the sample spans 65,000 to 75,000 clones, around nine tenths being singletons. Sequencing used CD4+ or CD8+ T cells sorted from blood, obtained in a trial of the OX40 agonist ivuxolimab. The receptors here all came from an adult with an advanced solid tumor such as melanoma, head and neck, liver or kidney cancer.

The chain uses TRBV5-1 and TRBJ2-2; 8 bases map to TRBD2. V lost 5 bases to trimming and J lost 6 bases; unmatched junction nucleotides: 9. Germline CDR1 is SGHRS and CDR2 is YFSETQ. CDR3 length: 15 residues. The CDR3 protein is CASRASGSWPGELFF. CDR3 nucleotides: TGCGCCAGCAGAGCGAGCGGGAGTTGGCCCGGGGAGCTGTTTTTT.

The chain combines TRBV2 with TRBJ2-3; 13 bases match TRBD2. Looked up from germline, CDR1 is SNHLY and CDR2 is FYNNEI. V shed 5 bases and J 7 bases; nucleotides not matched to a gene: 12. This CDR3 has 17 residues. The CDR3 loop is CASSTSPGLAGDYTQYF. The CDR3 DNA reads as TGTGCCAGCAGTACATCGCCCGGACTAGCGGGAGACTATACGCAGTATTTT.

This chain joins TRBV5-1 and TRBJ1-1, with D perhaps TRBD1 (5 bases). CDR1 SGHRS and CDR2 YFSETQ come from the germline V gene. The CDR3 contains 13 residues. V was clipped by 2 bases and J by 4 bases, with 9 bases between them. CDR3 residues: CASSLRGPTEAFF. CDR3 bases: TGCGCCAGCAGCTTAAGGGGACCCACTGAAGCTTTCTTT.

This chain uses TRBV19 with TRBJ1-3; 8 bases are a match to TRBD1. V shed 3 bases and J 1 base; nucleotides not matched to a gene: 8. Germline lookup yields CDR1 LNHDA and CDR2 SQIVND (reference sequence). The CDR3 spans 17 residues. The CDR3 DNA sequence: TGTGCCAGTAGTATCCCCCCTGACAGGGGTTCTGGAAACACCATATATTTT. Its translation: CASSIPPDRGSGNTIYF. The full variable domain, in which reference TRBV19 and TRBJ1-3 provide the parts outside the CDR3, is DGGITQSPKYLFRKEGQNVTLSCEQNLNHDAMYWYRQDPGQGLRLIYYSQIVNDFQKGDIAEGYSVSREKKESFPLTVTSAQKNPTAFYLCASSIPPDRGSGNTIYFGEGSWLTVV.

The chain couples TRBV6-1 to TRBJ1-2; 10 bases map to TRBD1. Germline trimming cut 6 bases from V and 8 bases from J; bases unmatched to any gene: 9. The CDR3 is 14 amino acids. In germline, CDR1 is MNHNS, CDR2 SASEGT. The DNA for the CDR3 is TGTGCCAGCAGGCGCATGACAGGGGGCAACGGCTACACCTTC. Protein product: CASRRMTGGNGYTF.

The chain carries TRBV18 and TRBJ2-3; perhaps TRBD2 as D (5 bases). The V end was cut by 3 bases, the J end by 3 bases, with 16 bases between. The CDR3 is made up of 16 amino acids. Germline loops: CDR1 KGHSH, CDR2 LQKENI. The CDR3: CASSPPGVRVTDTQYF. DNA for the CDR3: TGTGCCAGCTCACCCCCCGGGGTCCGGGTTACAGATACGCAGTATTTT.

The CDR3 loop is CASSSASGRGYNEQFF. The DNA of the CDR3 is TGTGCCAGTAGTTCGGCTAGCGGGAGAGGTTACAATGAGCAGTTCTTC. This rearrangement joins TRBV19 to TRBJ2-1; 10 bases line up with TRBD2. The V and J ends lost 5 bases and 4 bases, in that order; junction bases with no gene match: 8. CDR1 is LNHDA, CDR2 SQIVND, per germline (reference sequence). There are 16 residues in the CDR3.

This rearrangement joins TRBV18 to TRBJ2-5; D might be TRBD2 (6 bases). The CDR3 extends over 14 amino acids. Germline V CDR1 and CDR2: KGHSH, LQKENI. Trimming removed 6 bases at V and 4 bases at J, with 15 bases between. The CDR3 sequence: CASSPWDFSETQYF. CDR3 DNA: TGTGCCAGCTCGCCATGGGACTTTTCAGAGACCCAGTACTTC.

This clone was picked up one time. The CDR3 nucleotides are TGTGCCTGGGATACCCCGGGCCCACATACGCAGTATTTT. It translates to CAWDTPGPHTQYF. V gene TRBV30 combines with J gene TRBJ2-3; D gene ambiguous. This CDR3 is built from 13 residues. V shed 5 bases and J shed 7 bases, with 16 bases lying between them. CDR1 and CDR2 from the germline V gene are GTSNPN and SVGIG (reference sequence).

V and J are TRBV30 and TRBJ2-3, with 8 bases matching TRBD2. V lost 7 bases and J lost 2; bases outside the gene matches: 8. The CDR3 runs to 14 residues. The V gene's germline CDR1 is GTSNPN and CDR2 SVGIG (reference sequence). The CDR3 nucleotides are TGTGCCTCCGCGGCGGGAGGATTCACAGATACGCAGTATTTT. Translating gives CASAAGGFTDTQYF.

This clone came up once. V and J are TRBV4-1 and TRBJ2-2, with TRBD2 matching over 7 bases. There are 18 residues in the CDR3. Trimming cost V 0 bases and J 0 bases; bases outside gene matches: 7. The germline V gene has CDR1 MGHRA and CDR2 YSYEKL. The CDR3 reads CASSQDRGLPSNTGELFF. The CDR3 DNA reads TGCGCCAGCAGCCAAGATCGGGGACTACCTTCGAACACCGGGGAGCTGTTTTTT.

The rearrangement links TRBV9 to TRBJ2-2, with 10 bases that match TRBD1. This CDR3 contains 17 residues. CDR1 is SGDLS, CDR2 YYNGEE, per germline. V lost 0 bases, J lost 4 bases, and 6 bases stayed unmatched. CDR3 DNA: TGTGCCAGCAGCGTAGGGGACGGACAGGGGGTCACCGGGGAGCTGTTTTTT. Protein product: CASSVGDGQGVTGELFF.

In nucleotides, the CDR3 is TGTGCCAGCAGCTCAAGCGGGGCGGCCTACGAGCAGTACTTC. This encodes CASSSSGAAYEQYF. J is TRBJ2-7 and V is TRBV7-2; 7 bases fit TRBD2. V shed 4 bases, J shed 2 bases, and the junction held 5 bases outside the gene matches. CDR1 is SGHTA and CDR2 is FQGNSA in the germline V gene. This CDR3 spans 14 amino acids. The full variable domain, its missing parts supplied by reference TRBV7-2 and TRBJ2-7, is GAGVSQSPSNKVTEKGKDVELRCDPISGHTALYWYRQSLGQGLEFLIYFQGNSAPDKSGLPSDRFSAERTGGSVSTLTIQRTQQEDSAVYLCASSSSGAAYEQYFGPGTRLTVT.

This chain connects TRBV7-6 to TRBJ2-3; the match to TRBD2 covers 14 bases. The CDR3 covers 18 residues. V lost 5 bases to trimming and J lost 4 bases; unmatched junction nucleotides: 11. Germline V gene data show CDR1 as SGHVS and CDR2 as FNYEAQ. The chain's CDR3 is CASSLGLAGGLIADTQYF. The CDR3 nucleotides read TGTGCCAGCAGCCTCGGACTAGCGGGAGGTTTGATCGCAGATACGCAGTATTTT.

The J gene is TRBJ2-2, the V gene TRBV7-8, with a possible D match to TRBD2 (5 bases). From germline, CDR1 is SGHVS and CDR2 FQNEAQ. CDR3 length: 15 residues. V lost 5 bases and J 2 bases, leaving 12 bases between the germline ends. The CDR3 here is CASSRAEANTGELFF. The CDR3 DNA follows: TGTGCCAGCAGCCGGGCGGAGGCCAACACCGGGGAGCTGTTTTTT.

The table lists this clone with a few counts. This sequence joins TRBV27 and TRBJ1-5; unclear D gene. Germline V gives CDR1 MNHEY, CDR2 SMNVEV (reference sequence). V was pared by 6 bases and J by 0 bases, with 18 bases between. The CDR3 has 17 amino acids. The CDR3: CASRPGPTWTSNQPQHF. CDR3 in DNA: TGTGCCAGCAGGCCTGGACCGACTTGGACTAGCAATCAGCCCCAGCATTTT.

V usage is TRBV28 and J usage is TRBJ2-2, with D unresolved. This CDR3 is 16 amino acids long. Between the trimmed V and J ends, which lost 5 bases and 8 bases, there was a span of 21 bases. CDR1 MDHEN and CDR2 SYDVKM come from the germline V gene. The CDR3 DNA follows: TGTGCCAGCAGTGTCAGGCGGTCACCCGTTCCGGGGGAGCTGTTTTTT. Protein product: CASSVRRSPVPGELFF. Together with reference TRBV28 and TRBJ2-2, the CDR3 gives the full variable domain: DVKVTQSSRYLVKRTGEKVFLECVQDMDHENMFWYRQDPGLGLRLIYFSYDVKMKEKGDIPEGYSVSREKKERFSLILESASTNQTSMYLCASSVRRSPVPGELFFGEGSRLTVL.

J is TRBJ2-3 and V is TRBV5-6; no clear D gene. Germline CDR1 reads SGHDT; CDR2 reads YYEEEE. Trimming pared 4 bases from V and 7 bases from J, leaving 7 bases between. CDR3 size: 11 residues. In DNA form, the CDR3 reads TGTGCCAGCAGCATGGGATATACGCAGTATTTT. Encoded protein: CASSMGYTQYF. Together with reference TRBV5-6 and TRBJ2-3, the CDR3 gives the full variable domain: DAGVTQSPTHLIKTRGQQVTLRCSPKSGHDTVSWYQQALGQGPQFIFQYYEEEERQRGNFPDRFSGHQFPNYSSELNVNALLLGDSALYLCASSMGYTQYFGPGTRLTVL.

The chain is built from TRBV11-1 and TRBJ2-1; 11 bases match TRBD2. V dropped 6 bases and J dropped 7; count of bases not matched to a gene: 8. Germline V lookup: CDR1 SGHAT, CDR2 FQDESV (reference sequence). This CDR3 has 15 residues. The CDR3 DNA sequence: TGTGCCAGCAGGCCCCCGGGACTAGCGGAAAATGAGCAGTTCTTC. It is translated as CASRPPGLAENEQFF.

DNA of the CDR3: TGTGCCAGCAGTCCACCTGTGGGCGGGAGGGCCCCGGATACGCAGTATTTT. This gives the protein CASSPPVGGRAPDTQYF. This rearrangement joins TRBV27 to TRBJ2-3, with 9 nucleotides matching TRBD2. The CDR3 contains 17 residues. Germline V gene data show CDR1 as MNHEY and CDR2 as SMNVEV (reference sequence). The V and J ends lost 5 bases and 6 bases, in that order; junction bases with no gene match: 15.